Below are 26 T cell receptor beta chains sequenced from a single sample in a study of technical replicates of blood from four donors (dated by TCRdb to about 2017). Receptor amplification or capture employed the immunoSEQ multiplex PCR assay. Here the immuneACCESS table is served through TCRdb, limited to in-frame sequences with V and J called. Missing clones are a known gap in these copies; in checked studies unresolved V genes cover under half, and the rest lacks a known reason. In this sample the table shows 65,000 to 90,000 clones, approximately 93% of which occur a single time. Of the sample, roughly 0.25% is held by the ten largest clones. Sample: T cells isolated from PBMCs. The receptor set was obtained from a human donor in good health.

The chain links TRBV4-2 to TRBJ2-7, with TRBD1 matching over 7 bases. This CDR3 region has 17 residues. Germline trimming cut 1 base from V and 1 base from J; bases unmatched to any gene: 10. The germline V gene encodes CDR1 LGHNA and CDR2 YNFKEQ. CDR3 residues: CASSQASGQVASYEQYF. In DNA, the CDR3 is TGTGCCAGCAGCCAAGCCTCAGGACAGGTGGCTTCCTACGAGCAGTACTTC.

The chain carries TRBV5-1 and TRBJ2-1; D gene unclear. Per germline, CDR1 SGHRS and CDR2 YFSETQ. V dropped 2 bases and J dropped 6 bases, with 9 bases sitting between them. The CDR3 length is 13 residues. CDR3 loop: CASSFRLGNEQFF. The CDR3 nucleotides read TGCGCCAGCAGCTTCCGACTTGGCAATGAGCAGTTCTTC.

This clone was seen a handful of times. The chain employs TRBV5-1 and TRBJ2-3; 12 nucleotides match TRBD2. The V gene end was trimmed by 2 bases and the J gene end by 6 bases; junction bases not matched to a gene: 4. Germline lookup yields CDR1 SGHRS and CDR2 YFSETQ. The CDR3 has 15 amino acids. Here the CDR3 reads CASSFGLAGPDTQYF. The CDR3 DNA follows: TGCGCCAGCAGCTTCGGACTAGCGGGGCCGGATACGCAGTATTTT.

The chain carries TRBV9 and TRBJ1-1, with D possibly TRBD1 on 6 matching bases. The germline CDR1 and CDR2 sequences are SGDLS and YYNGEE. This CDR3 has 11 residues. V lost 1 base and J lost 9, with 7 bases in between. This CDR3 reads CASSVQGQAFF. CDR3 bases: TGTGCCAGCAGCGTACAGGGGCAAGCTTTCTTT.

V usage is TRBV4-1 and J usage is TRBJ1-3, with D possibly matching TRBD1 (5 bases). V was trimmed by 2 bases and J by 0 bases, leaving 8 bases between them. Germline V gives CDR1 MGHRA, CDR2 YSYEKL. The CDR3 length is 15 residues. The CDR3 is CASSQIGGSGNTIYF. The CDR3 region has the DNA TGCGCCAGCAGCCAAATCGGGGGCTCTGGAAACACCATATATTTT.

The chain carries TRBV7-9 and TRBJ2-4; 13 bases are shared with TRBD2. The CDR3 contains 17 residues. Per germline, CDR1 SEHNR and CDR2 FQNEAQ (reference sequence). Trimming cost V 4 bases and J 8 bases; bases outside gene matches: 11. CDR3 protein: CASSSPGTSGMDDIQYF. The DNA for the CDR3 is TGTGCCAGCAGCTCTCCCGGGACTAGCGGGATGGATGACATTCAGTACTTC.

V gene TRBV5-1 combines with J gene TRBJ2-7, with 8 bases that match TRBD1. The CDR3 has 15 residues. The V gene's germline CDR1 is SGHRS and CDR2 YFSETQ. The V segment lost 5 bases and the J segment 5 bases; nucleotides outside the gene matches: 12. The CDR3 DNA follows: TGCGCCAGCAGGCGAATGACAGGGGTAAGGCACGAGCAGTACTTC. Encoded protein: CASRRMTGVRHEQYF.

The chain joins TRBV5-1 to TRBJ2-7; TRBD2 matches 7 bases. V trimming: 4 bases; J trimming: 1 base; junction bases outside the gene matches: 5. The CDR3 has 14 amino acids. The V gene's germline CDR1 is SGHRS and CDR2 YFSETQ. CDR3 sequence reads: CASSQWEGSYEQYF. As DNA, the CDR3 is TGCGCCAGCAGCCAGTGGGAGGGGTCCTACGAGCAGTACTTC.

The V call is TRBV5-8, the J call TRBJ2-5; D is perhaps TRBD2 (6 bases). The V gene's germline CDR1 is SGHTS and CDR2 YDEGEE. This CDR3 is 15 amino acids long. With 6 bases removed from V and 4 bases from J, the gap between germline ends came to 19 bases. The CDR3 is CASTRLEPLLETQYF. Here the CDR3 DNA reads TGTGCCAGCACAAGACTAGAACCTCTTCTAGAGACCCAGTACTTC.

V is TRBV7-5 and J is TRBJ1-5; whether TRBD1, the table's D call, matches the DNA was not checked. TRBV7-5 is shown as a pseudogene. The CDR3 contains 15 residues. The CDR3 nucleotides are TGTGTCAGAATCCAAGGGGGATGGAGCAATCAGCCCCAGCATTTT. Its protein product is CVRIQGGWSNQPQHF.

In this sample, this clone turned up a few times. The chain uses TRBV19 and TRBJ1-2; the D gene is possibly TRBD1 (5 bases). The V end lost 6 bases, the J end lost 0 bases, and 11 bases lay between the germline ends. In germline, CDR1 is LNHDA, CDR2 SQIVND (reference sequence). This CDR3 has 14 residues. The DNA for the CDR3 is TGTGCCAGTAGCACGGGGGGAGCTAACTATGGCTACACCTTC. Translation: CASSTGGANYGYTF.

The chain uses TRBV28 and TRBJ2-1; D is ambiguous. Germline V lookup: CDR1 MDHEN, CDR2 SYDVKM. The ends were cut back, 2 bases at V and 5 bases at J, with 13 bases in the middle. The CDR3 runs 15 residues. CDR3 sequence reads: CASSLRFRRDNEQFF. The CDR3 DNA reads as TGTGCCAGCAGTTTAAGGTTCCGGAGAGACAATGAGCAGTTCTTC.

The chain is built from TRBV4-1 and TRBJ2-1; TRBD1 matches 9 bases. Trimming cost V 3 bases and J 7 bases; bases outside gene matches: 7. The CDR3 is made up of 15 amino acids. Per the germline V gene, CDR1 is MGHRA and CDR2 is YSYEKL. CDR3 loop: CASSHLLDRGNEQFF. The CDR3 region has the DNA TGCGCCAGCAGCCACCTGTTGGACAGGGGTAATGAGCAGTTCTTC.

This chain links TRBV6-5 with TRBJ2-1; perhaps TRBD1 as D (6 bases). The length of the CDR3 is 14 residues. Trimming stripped 6 bases from V and 4 bases from J, with 13 bases between. The germline V gene encodes CDR1 MNHEY and CDR2 SVGAGI. CDR3 nucleotide sequence: TGTGCCAGCAGCAGGGGAGTGGGGTACAATGAGCAGTTCTTC. This encodes CASSRGVGYNEQFF.

The chain links TRBV19 to TRBJ2-1; tentatively, D is TRBD2 (6 bases). CDR3 length: 15 amino acids. Germline assignment: CDR1 LNHDA and CDR2 SQIVND (reference sequence). V lost 8 bases and J 0 bases, leaving 14 bases between the germline ends. The CDR3 is CASLRSGGSYNEQFF. CDR3 sequence (DNA): TGTGCCAGTCTCCGTAGCGGAGGCTCCTACAATGAGCAGTTCTTC.

The chain couples TRBV5-1 to TRBJ2-2; possible D gene TRBD1, 6 bases. This CDR3 comprises 13 residues. Between the trimmed V and J ends, which lost 0 bases and 6 bases, there was a span of 6 bases. Germline CDR1 is SGHRS and CDR2 is YFSETQ. CDR3 coding DNA: TGCGCCAGCAGCTTGGAGGGGGCCGGGGAGCTGTTTTTT. This codes for CASSLEGAGELFF.

The chain combines TRBV6-1 with TRBJ2-1, with 7 bases that match TRBD1. The germline gives CDR1 MNHNS, CDR2 SASEGT. V was pared by 2 bases and J by 2 bases, with 15 bases of the junction left unmatched. This CDR3 spans 19 amino acids. The CDR3 DNA reads TGTGCCAGCAGTGAATTGGCAGGGTTTAAGAGGGGGCCCTACAATGAGCAGTTCTTC. As protein: CASSELAGFKRGPYNEQFF.

With regard to this clone: One end of the junction varies from germline; a read error may be responsible. V is TRBV4-1 and J is TRBJ1-2, with D hard to call. Germline CDR1 and CDR2: MGHRA and YSYEKL. The CDR3 runs 14 residues. In DNA, the CDR3 is TGCGCCAGCAGCCAAGGCGGCGCTAACCATGGCTACACCTTC. It translates to CASSQGGANHGYTF.

This rearrangement joins TRBV7-9 to TRBJ2-7, with a possible D match to TRBD2 (6 bases). Trimming stripped 3 bases from V and 1 base from J, with 10 bases between. This CDR3 contains 14 residues. Germline CDR1 is SEHNR and CDR2 is FQNEAQ (reference sequence). The CDR3: CASSFEGGSYEQYF. For the CDR3, the DNA is TGTGCCAGCAGCTTCGAAGGAGGGTCCTACGAGCAGTACTTC.

Concerning this clone itself: The sample holds other DNA sequences that translate to the same CDR3. The rearrangement uses TRBV6-5 and TRBJ2-7, with D unresolved. Germline V lookup: CDR1 MNHEY, CDR2 SVGAGI. The CDR3 runs to 13 residues. With 2 bases removed from V and 3 bases from J, the gap between germline ends came to 8 bases. This CDR3 is CASSYSRGYEQYF. CDR3 nucleotide sequence: TGTGCCAGCAGTTACAGCCGTGGCTACGAGCAGTACTTC.

There are a few counts of this clone. The chain couples TRBV9 to TRBJ1-1, with D uncertain. This CDR3 comprises 12 residues. CDR1 SGDLS and CDR2 YYNGEE come from the germline V gene. Trimming cost V 4 bases and J 4 bases, with 8 bases left between them. DNA for the CDR3: TGTGCCAGCAGCAAACAGAGCACTGAAGCTTTCTTT. Amino acids: CASSKQSTEAFF.

V and J are TRBV5-1 and TRBJ2-7, with 9 nucleotides matching TRBD2. Germline V gene lookup returns CDR1 SGHRS and CDR2 YFSETQ. This CDR3 region has 16 residues. Germline trimming cut 0 bases from V and 5 bases from J; bases unmatched to any gene: 9. The CDR3 here is CASSLGAGGPIHEQYF. The CDR3 bases are TGCGCCAGCAGCTTGGGCGCGGGGGGGCCGATACACGAGCAGTACTTC.

The gene calls are TRBV6-6 and TRBJ1-5; D might be TRBD1 (5 bases). Germline CDR1 and CDR2: MNHNY and SVGAGI (reference sequence). Between the trimmed V and J ends, which lost 7 bases and 5 bases, there was a span of 12 bases. The CDR3 is 13 residues long. CDR3: CASMGPGYQPQHF. The CDR3 coding sequence is TGTGCCAGCATGGGGCCAGGGTATCAGCCCCAGCATTTT.

This chain joins TRBV11-3 and TRBJ2-2, with 7 positions matching TRBD2. Germline V gene data show CDR1 as SGHNT and CDR2 as YENEEA. There are 16 residues in the CDR3. Losses at the gene ends were 1 base for V and 1 base for J; bases not matched to a gene: 3. As DNA, the CDR3 is TGTGCCAGCAGCTTAGCGGCTAGCGGGAACACCGGGGAGCTGTTTTTT. It specifies CASSLAASGNTGELFF.

The rearrangement uses TRBV11-2 and TRBJ1-2, with TRBD1 matching 8 bases. The CDR3 is 12 residues long. The V and J ends lost 9 bases and 6 bases, in that order; junction bases with no gene match: 6. The germline gives CDR1 SGHAT, CDR2 FQNNGV. The CDR3: CASSQGVNGYTF. The DNA of the CDR3 is TGTGCCAGTTCACAGGGGGTGAATGGCTACACCTTC. Complete variable domain (other parts from reference TRBV11-2 and TRBJ1-2): EAGVAQSPRYKIIEKRQSVAFWCNPISGHATLYWYQQILGQGPKLLIQFQNNGVVDDSQLPKDRFSAERLKGVDSTLKIQPAKLEDSAVYLCASSQGVNGYTFGSGTRLTVV.

V usage is TRBV5-1 and J usage is TRBJ1-4, with 8 bases matching TRBD1. The V and J ends lost 5 bases and 3 bases, in that order; junction bases with no gene match: 9. The germline V gene has CDR1 SGHRS and CDR2 YFSETQ. The length of the CDR3 is 16 residues. CDR3 nucleotide sequence: TGCGCCAGCAGGGCCGATTGGACAGGGCCTAATGAAAAACTGTTTTTT. Protein product: CASRADWTGPNEKLFF.